One and the same sample provided the 2 T cell receptor beta chains below, sequenced in a study of Graves' ophthalmopathy and Graves' hyperthyroidism. For repertoire sequencing, the TCR beta CDR3 regions were amplified from RNA transcripts. The library came from an HTBI-primed first-round RT-PCR and a second-round multiplex PCR. TCRdb re-derived calls from the multiplex PCR reads in MiXCR, one entry per CDR3 protein. The repertoire holds about 1.1 million distinct CDR3 sequences, with approximately 35% as singletons. Sequencing was performed on peripheral blood or thyroid tissue (not recorded which). All receptors derive from an adult man with Graves' hyperthyroidism.

The CDR3 protein is CATGQPDQPQHF. DNA for the CDR3: TGTGCCACAGGACAGCCGGATCAGCCCCAGCATTTT. This rearrangement joins TRBV25-1 to TRBJ1-5; TRBD1 is a possible D gene (6 bases). Looked up from germline, CDR1 is MGHDK and CDR2 is SYGVNS. The CDR3 covers 12 residues. V was trimmed by 10 bases and J by 5 bases, leaving 12 bases between them. The full variable domain, its missing parts supplied by reference TRBV25-1 and TRBJ1-5, is EADIYQTPRYLVIGTGKKITLECSQTMGHDKMYWYQQDPGMELHLIHYSYGVNSTEKGDLSSESTVSRIRTEHFPLTLESARPSHTSQYLCATGQPDQPQHFGDGTRLSIL.

This clonotype came up many times. One end of the junction fails to match germline, which may point to a read error. The chain combines TRBV7-6 with TRBJ2-7, with D perhaps matching TRBD2 (5 bases). Germline values: CDR1 SGHVS, CDR2 FNYEAQ. The CDR3 runs 13 residues. CDR3 sequence (DNA): TGTGCCAGCAGCCTAGCCGAAACCTACGAGCAGTACTTC. Translated: CASSLAETYEQYF.